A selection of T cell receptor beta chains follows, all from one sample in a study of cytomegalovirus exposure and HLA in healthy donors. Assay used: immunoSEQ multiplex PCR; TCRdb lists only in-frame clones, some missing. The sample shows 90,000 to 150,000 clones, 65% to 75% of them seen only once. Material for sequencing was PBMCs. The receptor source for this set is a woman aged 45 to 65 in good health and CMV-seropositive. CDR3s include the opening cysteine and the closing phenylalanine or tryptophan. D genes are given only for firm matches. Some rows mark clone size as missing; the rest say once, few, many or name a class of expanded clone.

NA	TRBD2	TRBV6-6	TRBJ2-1	CASRDSGGTIEQFF	TGTGCCAGCAGGGACAGCGGGGGTACAATCGAGCAGTTCTTC
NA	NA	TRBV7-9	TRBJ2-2	CASSPRVNTGELFF	TGTGCCAGCAGCCCTAGAGTGAACACCGGGGAGCTGTTTTTT
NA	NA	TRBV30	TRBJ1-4	CAWTSGTLNEKLFF	TGTGCCTGGACCTCGGGGACACTTAATGAAAAACTGTTTTTT
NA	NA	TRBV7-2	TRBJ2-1	CASSTRPGNEQFF	TGTGCCAGCAGCACCCGCCCAGGGAATGAGCAGTTCTTC
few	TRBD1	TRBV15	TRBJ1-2	CATSSRTGLAYTF	TGTGCCACCAGCAGCCGGACAGGCCTCGCCTACACCTTC
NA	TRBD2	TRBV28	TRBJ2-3	CASSFGLAGITDTQYF	TGTGCCAGCAGTTTTGGTCTAGCGGGGATCACAGATACGCAGTATTTT
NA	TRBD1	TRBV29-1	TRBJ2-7	CSVEGQGSVFEQYF	TGCAGCGTTGAAGGACAGGGTAGTGTGTTCGAGCAGTACTTC
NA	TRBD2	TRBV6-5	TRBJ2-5	CASSSGTRSAQYF	TGTGCCAGCAGTTCCGGGACTAGGTCGGCTCAGTACTTC
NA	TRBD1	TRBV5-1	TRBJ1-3	CASSFNPSRRGQINTIYF	TGCGCCAGCAGCTTTAACCCGTCCCGCAGGGGGCAGATAAACACCATATATTTT
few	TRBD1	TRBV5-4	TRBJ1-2	CASSHQGARGYTF	TGTGCCAGCAGCCACCAGGGGGCGCGAGGCTACACCTTC
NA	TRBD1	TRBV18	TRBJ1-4	CASSPLDRGYEKLFF	TGTGCCAGCTCACCGCTGGACAGGGGTTATGAAAAACTGTTTTTT
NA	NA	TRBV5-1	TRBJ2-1	CASSLDQGNEQFF	TGCGCCAGCAGCTTGGATCAGGGGAATGAGCAGTTCTTC
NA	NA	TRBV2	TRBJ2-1	CASSEARRLDYNEQFF	TGTGCCAGCAGTGAAGCAAGGAGACTCGACTACAATGAGCAGTTCTTC
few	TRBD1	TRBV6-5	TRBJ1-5	CASTSGQGGQPQHF	TGTGCCAGCACTTCCGGACAGGGGGGACAGCCCCAGCATTTT
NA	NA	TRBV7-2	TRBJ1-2	CASSESLHRVNYGYTF	TGTGCCAGCAGCGAAAGTCTTCACAGGGTAAACTATGGCTACACCTTC
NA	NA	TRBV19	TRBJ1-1	CASSIARGNTEAFF	TGTGCCAGTAGTATTGCCCGGGGAAACACTGAAGCTTTCTTT
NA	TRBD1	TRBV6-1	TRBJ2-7	CASSSPTGPYEQYF	TGTGCCAGCAGTTCGCCGACAGGGCCCTACGAGCAGTACTTC
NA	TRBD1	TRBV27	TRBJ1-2	CASSLLGQTNYGYTF	TGTGCCAGCAGTCTCTTGGGACAGACTAACTATGGCTACACCTTC
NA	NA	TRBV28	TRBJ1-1	CASSLLTEAFF	TGTGCCAGCAGTTTGTTAACTGAAGCTTTCTTT
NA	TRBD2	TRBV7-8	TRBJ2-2	CASSLLSLASGVLRELFF	TGTGCCAGCAGCTTACTCTCTTTGGCTAGCGGGGTCCTCCGGGAGCTGTTTTTT
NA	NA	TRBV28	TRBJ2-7	CASNEAGNEQYF	TGTGCCAGCAATGAAGCAGGGAACGAGCAGTACTTC
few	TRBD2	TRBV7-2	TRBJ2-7	CASSLLGVRGDEQYF	TGTGCCAGCAGCTTACTTGGGGTCCGGGGGGACGAGCAGTACTTC
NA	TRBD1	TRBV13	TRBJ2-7	CASRLRQGNYEQYF	TGTGCCAGCAGACTAAGACAGGGGAACTACGAGCAGTACTTC
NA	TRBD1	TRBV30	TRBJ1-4	CAWSLDRVVAKLFF	TGTGCCTGGAGCTTGGACAGGGTAGTGGCAAAACTGTTTTTT
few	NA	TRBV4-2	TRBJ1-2	CASSQDGGLGYTF	TGTGCCAGCAGCCAAGACGGAGGACTTGGCTACACCTTC
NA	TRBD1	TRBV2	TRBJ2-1	CASSKGQGPYNEQFF	TGTGCCAGCAGTAAGGGACAGGGACCCTACAATGAGCAGTTCTTC
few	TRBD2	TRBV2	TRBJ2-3	CASSVDFRGGEDTQYF	TGTGCCAGCAGTGTCGATTTCCGCGGGGGGGAGGATACGCAGTATTTT
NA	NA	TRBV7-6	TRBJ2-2	CASSLVGSGTTGELFF	TGTGCCAGCAGCTTAGTGGGTAGCGGAACCACCGGGGAGCTGTTTTTT
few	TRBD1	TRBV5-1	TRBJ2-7	CASSRGQGYEQYF	TGCGCCAGCAGCAGGGGACAGGGATACGAGCAGTACTTC
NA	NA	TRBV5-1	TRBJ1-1	CASSSSGGNTEAFF	TGCGCCAGCAGCTCGTCGGGGGGGAACACTGAAGCTTTCTTT
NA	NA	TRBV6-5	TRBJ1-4	CASSYSRAGGNEKLFF	TGTGCCAGCAGTTACTCGCGGGCAGGAGGGAATGAAAAACTGTTTTTT
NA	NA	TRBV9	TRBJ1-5	CASSGGQSNQPQHF	TGTGCCAGCAGCGGTGGACAGAGCAATCAGCCCCAGCATTTT
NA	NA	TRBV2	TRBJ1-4	CASSENGLATNEKLFF	TGTGCCAGCAGTGAAAACGGTCTTGCAACTAATGAAAAACTGTTTTTT
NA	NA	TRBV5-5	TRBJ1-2	CASSLGQEGYTF	TGTGCCAGCAGCTTGGGACAGGAAGGCTACACCTTC
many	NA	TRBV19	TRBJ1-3	CASMLRLGNTIYF	TGTGCCAGTATGCTGCGGCTCGGAAACACCATATATTTT
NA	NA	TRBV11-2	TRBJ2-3	CASRILGVGDTQYF	TGTGCCAGCAGGATCCTAGGGGTGGGAGATACGCAGTATTTT